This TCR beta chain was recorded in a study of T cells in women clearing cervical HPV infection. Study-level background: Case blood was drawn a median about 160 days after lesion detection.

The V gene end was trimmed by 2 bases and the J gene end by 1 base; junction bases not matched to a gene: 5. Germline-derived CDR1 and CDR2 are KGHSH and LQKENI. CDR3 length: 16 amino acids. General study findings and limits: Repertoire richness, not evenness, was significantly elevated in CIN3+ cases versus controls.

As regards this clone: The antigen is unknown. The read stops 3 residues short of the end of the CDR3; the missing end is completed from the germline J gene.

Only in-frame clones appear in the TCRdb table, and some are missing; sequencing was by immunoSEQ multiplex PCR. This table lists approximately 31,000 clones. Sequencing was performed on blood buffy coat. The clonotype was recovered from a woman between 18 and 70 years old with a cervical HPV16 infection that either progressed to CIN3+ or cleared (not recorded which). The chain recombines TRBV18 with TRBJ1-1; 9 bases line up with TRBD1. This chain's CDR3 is CASSPTTGGTNTEAFF. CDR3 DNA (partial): TGTGCCAGCTCACCAACGACAGGGGGTACGAACACTGAA.